This is a list of T cell receptor beta chains from one sample in a study of graft-versus-host responses after intestinal transplantation. The repertoire was sequenced with immunoSEQ multiplex PCR; TCRdb's copy has only in-frame clones and lacks some. The table includes about 69,000 clones, roughly 89% detected once. The input for sequencing was bone marrow, taken around 730 days after intestinal transplantation. Receptor source: a human patient who received an intestinal transplant, so some T cells may come from the graft donor. The CDR3 runs from the conserved cysteine through the conserved F or W. Each record gives: CDR3 protein, CDR3 DNA, V gene, clone size, D gene, J gene. D genes are given only for firm matches. Some rows have no size entry. The others give once, few or many, or a class for an expanded clone.

CASSLSLASYEQYF	TGCGCCAGCAGCTTGAGCCTAGCCTCCTACGAGCAGTACTTC	TRBV5-1	.	.	TRBJ2-7
CASSPTDRVGTEAFF	TGTGCCAGCAGTCCCACTGACAGGGTTGGCACTGAAGCTTTCTTT	TRBV6-6	.	TRBD1	TRBJ1-1
CASSGRGGSETQYF	TGTGCCAGCAGTGGAAGGGGAGGATCAGAGACCCAGTACTTC	TRBV9	.	.	TRBJ2-5
CASGAGAAYEQYF	TGTGCTAGTGGGGCAGGGGCGGCCTACGAGCAGTACTTC	TRBV12-5	.	.	TRBJ2-7
CASSSRETQYF	TGTGCCAGCAGCTCCCGAGAGACCCAGTACTTC	TRBV6-6	.	.	TRBJ2-5
CASSSYNEQFF	TGTGCCAGCAGTTCCTACAATGAGCAGTTCTTC	TRBV28	.	.	TRBJ2-1
CASSGDRGYTFF	TGTGCCAGCAGCGGCGACAGGGGATATACGTTCTTC	TRBV9	.	TRBD1	TRBJ2-1
CASSQVGGQGLQQYF	TGCGCCAGCAGCCAAGTTGGAGGACAGGGGTTGCAGCAGTACTTC	TRBV4-1	.	TRBD1	TRBJ2-7
CASSYNPVNYGYTF	TGTGCCAGCAGTTACAACCCGGTTAACTATGGCTACACCTTC	TRBV6-5	.	.	TRBJ1-2
CASSIHQETQYF	TGTGCCAGCAGCATCCACCAAGAGACCCAGTACTTC	TRBV5-6	.	.	TRBJ2-5
CASSPSLGYNEQFF	TGTGCCAGCAGCCCCTCCCTCGGGTACAATGAGCAGTTCTTC	TRBV7-6	.	.	TRBJ2-1
CASGLATDSNYGYTF	TGTGCTAGTGGTTTGGCAACGGACAGTAACTATGGCTACACCTTC	TRBV12-5	.	.	TRBJ1-2
CASSLRGGRTEAFF	TGTGCCAGCAGTCTTCGAGGGGGGAGGACTGAAGCTTTCTTT	TRBV27	few	.	TRBJ1-1
CSVSRQGAGNTEAFF	TGCAGCGTGTCCCGACAGGGGGCTGGCAACACTGAAGCTTTCTTT	TRBV29-1	few	TRBD1	TRBJ1-1
CASSAQQETNQPQHF	TGTGCCAGCAGTGCCCAACAGGAGACAAATCAGCCCCAGCATTTT	TRBV6-1	.	.	TRBJ1-5
CASSLGDRVYTSPLHF	TGTGCCAGCAGCTTAGGTGACAGGGTCTATACTTCACCCCTCCACTTT	TRBV7-2	.	TRBD1	TRBJ1-6
CASGSKTGRTGLADTGELFF	TGTGCTAGTGGTTCCAAGACAGGCCGGACAGGGCTGGCTGACACCGGGGAGCTGTTTTTT	TRBV12-5	.	TRBD1	TRBJ2-2
CASSADRGRYEQYF	TGCGCCAGCAGCGCCGACAGGGGGAGATACGAGCAGTACTTC	TRBV5-1	.	TRBD1	TRBJ2-7
CASRLLGGTYEQYF	TGTGCCAGCAGACTCTTGGGGGGAACCTACGAGCAGTACTTC	TRBV2	.	.	TRBJ2-7
CASSASRGLPFGYTF	TGTGCCAGCAGCGCGAGCCGGGGACTTCCTTTTGGCTACACCTTC	TRBV9	.	.	TRBJ1-2
CASSRDNLNQPQHF	TGTGCCAGCAGCAGGGACAACCTAAATCAGCCCCAGCATTTT	TRBV2	.	.	TRBJ1-5
CASSPTGGYEGGELFF	TGTGCCAGCAGCCCTACAGGGGGCTATGAAGGCGGGGAGCTGTTTTTT	TRBV7-7	.	TRBD1	TRBJ2-2
CASSPLRDKGEQYF	TGTGCCAGCTCACCACTCCGGGACAAGGGCGAGCAGTACTTC	TRBV18	.	.	TRBJ2-7
CASSGQSVAKNIQYF	TGCGCCAGCAGCGGGCAATCTGTAGCCAAAAACATTCAGTACTTC	TRBV5-1	.	.	TRBJ2-4
CASSVGEKAFNEQFF	TGTGCCAGCAGCGTAGGGGAAAAAGCCTTCAATGAGCAGTTCTTC	TRBV9	.	.	TRBJ2-1
CASSLGTGGEAFF	TGCGCCAGCAGCTTGGGCACAGGGGGCGAAGCTTTCTTT	TRBV5-1	.	TRBD1	TRBJ1-1
CATSRGVDRGFEKLFF	TGTGCCACCAGCAGAGGGGTTGACAGGGGTTTTGAAAAACTGTTTTTT	TRBV15	once	TRBD1	TRBJ1-4
CASSVNGGNTIYF	TGTGCCAGCAGCGTAAATGGTGGAAACACCATATATTTT	TRBV9	.	.	TRBJ1-3